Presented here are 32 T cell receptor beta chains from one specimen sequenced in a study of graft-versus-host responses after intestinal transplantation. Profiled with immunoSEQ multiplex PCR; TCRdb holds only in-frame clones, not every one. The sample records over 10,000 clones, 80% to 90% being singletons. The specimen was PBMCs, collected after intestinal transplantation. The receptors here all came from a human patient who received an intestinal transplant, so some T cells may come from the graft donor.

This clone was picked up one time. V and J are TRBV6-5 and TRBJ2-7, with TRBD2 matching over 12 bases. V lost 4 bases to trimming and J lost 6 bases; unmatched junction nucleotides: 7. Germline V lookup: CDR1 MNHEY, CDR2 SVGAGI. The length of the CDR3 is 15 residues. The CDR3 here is CASSFRLAGATEQYF. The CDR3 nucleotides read TGTGCCAGCAGTTTCCGACTAGCGGGAGCTACCGAGCAGTACTTC.

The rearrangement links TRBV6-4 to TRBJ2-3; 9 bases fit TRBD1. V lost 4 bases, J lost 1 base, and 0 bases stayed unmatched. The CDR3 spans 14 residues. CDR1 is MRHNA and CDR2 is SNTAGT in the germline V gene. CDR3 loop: CASSGTGGTDTQYF. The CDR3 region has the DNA TGTGCCAGCAGTGGGACAGGGGGCACAGATACGCAGTATTTT.

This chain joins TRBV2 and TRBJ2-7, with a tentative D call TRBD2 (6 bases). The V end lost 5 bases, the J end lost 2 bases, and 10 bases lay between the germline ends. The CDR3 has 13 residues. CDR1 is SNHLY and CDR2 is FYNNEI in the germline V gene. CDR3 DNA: TGTGCCAGCAGTCTCCCGGGGGCCTACGAGCAGTACTTC. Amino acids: CASSLPGAYEQYF.

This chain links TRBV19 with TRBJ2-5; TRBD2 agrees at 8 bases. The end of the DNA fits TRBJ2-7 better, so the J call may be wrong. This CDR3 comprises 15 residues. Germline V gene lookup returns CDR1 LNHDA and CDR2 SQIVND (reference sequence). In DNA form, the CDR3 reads TGTGCCAGTAGCAGGGCGGCGGGAGGCGTTTACGAGCAGTACTTC. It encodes CASSRAAGGVYEQYF.

The CDR3 DNA is TGCGCCAGCAGCCAAGAGGGGGGGGCGGGAGTGGCAGATACGCAGTATTTT. Encoded protein: CASSQEGGAGVADTQYF. This chain joins TRBV4-1 and TRBJ2-3; TRBD2 might be the D (7 bases). V dropped 0 bases and J dropped 4 bases, with 17 bases sitting between them. Germline V gene lookup returns CDR1 MGHRA and CDR2 YSYEKL. The CDR3 totals 17 residues.

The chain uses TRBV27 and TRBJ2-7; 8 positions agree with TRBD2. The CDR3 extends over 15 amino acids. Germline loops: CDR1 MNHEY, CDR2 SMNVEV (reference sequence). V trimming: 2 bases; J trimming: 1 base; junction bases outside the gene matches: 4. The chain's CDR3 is CASSLVAGNSYEQYF. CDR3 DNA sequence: TGTGCCAGCAGTTTAGTAGCGGGAAATTCCTACGAGCAGTACTTC.

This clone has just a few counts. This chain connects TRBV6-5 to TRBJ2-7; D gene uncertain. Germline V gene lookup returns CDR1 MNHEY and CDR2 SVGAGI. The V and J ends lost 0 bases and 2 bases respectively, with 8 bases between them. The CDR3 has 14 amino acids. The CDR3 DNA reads TGTGCCAGCAGTTACTCGAAAAAGACCTACGAGCAGTACTTC. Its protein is CASSYSKKTYEQYF.

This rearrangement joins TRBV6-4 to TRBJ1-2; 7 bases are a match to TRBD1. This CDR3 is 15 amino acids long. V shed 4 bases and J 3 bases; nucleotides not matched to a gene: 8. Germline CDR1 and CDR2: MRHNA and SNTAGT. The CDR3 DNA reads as TGTGCCAGCAGTGTCTGGCCCGGACAGGACTATGGCTACACCTTC. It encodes CASSVWPGQDYGYTF.

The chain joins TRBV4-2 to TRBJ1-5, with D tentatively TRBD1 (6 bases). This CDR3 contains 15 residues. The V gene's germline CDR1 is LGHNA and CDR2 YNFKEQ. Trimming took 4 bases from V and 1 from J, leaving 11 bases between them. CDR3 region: CASSPNRVSNQPQHF. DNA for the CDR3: TGTGCCAGCAGCCCTAACAGGGTGAGCAATCAGCCCCAGCATTTT.

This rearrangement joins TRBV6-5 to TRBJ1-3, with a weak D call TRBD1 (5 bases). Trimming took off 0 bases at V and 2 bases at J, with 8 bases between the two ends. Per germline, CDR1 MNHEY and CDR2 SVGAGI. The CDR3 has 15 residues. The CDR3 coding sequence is TGTGCCAGCAGTTACTCGGGGACGACTGGAAACACCATATATTTT. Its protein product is CASSYSGTTGNTIYF.

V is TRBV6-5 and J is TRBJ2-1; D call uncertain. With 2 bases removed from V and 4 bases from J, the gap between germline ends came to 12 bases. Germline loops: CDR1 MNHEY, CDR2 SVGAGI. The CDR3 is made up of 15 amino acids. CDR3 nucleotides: TGTGCCAGCAGTTACGGTACAGTGACTTACAATGAGCAGTTCTTC. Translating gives CASSYGTVTYNEQFF.

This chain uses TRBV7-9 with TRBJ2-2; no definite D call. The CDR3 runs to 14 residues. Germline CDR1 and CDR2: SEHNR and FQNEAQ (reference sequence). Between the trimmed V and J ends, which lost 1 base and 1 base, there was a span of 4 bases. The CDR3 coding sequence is TGTGCCAGCAGCTTAGTTGGGAACACCGGGGAGCTGTTTTTT. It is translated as CASSLVGNTGELFF.

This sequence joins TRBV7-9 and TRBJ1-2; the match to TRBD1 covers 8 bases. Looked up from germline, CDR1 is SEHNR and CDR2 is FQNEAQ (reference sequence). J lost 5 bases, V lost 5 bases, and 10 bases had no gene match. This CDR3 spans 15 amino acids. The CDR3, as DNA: TGTGCCAGCAGCCACGGGGCAGGGGGCGTGTATGGCTACACCTTC. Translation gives CASSHGAGGVYGYTF.

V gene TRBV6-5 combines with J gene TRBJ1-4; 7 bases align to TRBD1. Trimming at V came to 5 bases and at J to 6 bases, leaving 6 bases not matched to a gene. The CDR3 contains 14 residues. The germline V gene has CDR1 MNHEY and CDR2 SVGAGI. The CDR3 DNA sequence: TGTGCCAGCAGTCACAGGGGAGGGCATGAAAAACTGTTTTTT. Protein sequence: CASSHRGGHEKLFF.

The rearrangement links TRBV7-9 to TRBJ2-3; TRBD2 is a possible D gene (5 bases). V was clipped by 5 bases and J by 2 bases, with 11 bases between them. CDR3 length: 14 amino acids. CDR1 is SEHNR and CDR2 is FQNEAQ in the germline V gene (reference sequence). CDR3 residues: CASSLIATTDTQYF. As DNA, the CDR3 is TGTGCCAGCAGCCTCATAGCGACCACAGATACGCAGTATTTT.

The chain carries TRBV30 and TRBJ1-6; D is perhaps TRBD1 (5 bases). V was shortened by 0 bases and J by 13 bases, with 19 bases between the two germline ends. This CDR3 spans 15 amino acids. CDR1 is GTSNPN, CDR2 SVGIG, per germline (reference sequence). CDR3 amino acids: CAWSVGWQGNRPLHF. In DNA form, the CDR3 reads TGTGCCTGGAGTGTAGGGTGGCAGGGCAATAGGCCCCTCCACTTT.

CDR3 loop: CASSQGFRTGRPYEQYF. CDR3 sequence (DNA): TGTGCCAGCAGCCAGGGTTTTCGGACAGGGCGACCCTACGAGCAGTACTTC. V is TRBV14 and J is TRBJ2-7; TRBD1 aligns across 8 bases. In germline, CDR1 is SGHDN, CDR2 FVKESK. The V gene end was trimmed by 3 bases and the J gene end by 2 bases; junction bases not matched to a gene: 12. The CDR3 has 17 amino acids.

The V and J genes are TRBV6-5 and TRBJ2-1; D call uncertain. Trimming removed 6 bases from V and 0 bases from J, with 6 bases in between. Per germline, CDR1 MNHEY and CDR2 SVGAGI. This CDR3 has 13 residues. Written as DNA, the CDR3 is TGTGCCAGCAGCTGGAGCTCCTACAATGAGCAGTTCTTC. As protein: CASSWSSYNEQFF.

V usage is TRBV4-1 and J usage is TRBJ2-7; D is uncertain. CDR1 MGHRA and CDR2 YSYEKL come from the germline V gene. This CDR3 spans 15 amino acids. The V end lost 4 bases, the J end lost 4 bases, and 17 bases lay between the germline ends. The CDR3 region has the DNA TGCGCCAGCAGCCTCCTCGAACAAGGAAATTACGAGCAGTACTTC. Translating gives CASSLLEQGNYEQYF.

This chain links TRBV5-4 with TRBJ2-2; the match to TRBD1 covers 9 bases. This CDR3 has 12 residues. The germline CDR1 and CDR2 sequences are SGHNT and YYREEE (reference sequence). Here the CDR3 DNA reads TGTGTCGGACAGGGGACCTCCGGGGAGCTGTTTTTT. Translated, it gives CVGQGTSGELFF. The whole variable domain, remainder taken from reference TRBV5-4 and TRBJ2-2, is ETGVTQSPTHLIKTRGQQVTLRCSSQSGHNTVSWYQQALGQGPQFIFQYYREEENGRGNFPPRFSGLQFPNYSSELNVNALELDDSALYLCVGQGTSGELFFGEGSRLTVL.

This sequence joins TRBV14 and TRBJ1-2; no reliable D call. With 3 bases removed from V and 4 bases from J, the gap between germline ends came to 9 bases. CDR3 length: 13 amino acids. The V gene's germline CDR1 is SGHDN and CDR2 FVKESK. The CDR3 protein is CASSQGRSYGYTF. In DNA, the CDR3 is TGTGCCAGCAGCCAGGGTCGCTCCTATGGCTACACCTTC.

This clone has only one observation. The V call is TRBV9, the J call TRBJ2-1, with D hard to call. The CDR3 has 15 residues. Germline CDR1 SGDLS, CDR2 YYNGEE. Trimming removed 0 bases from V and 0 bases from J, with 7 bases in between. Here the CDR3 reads CASSVDYSSYNEQFF. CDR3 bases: TGTGCCAGCAGCGTAGACTACAGCTCCTACAATGAGCAGTTCTTC.

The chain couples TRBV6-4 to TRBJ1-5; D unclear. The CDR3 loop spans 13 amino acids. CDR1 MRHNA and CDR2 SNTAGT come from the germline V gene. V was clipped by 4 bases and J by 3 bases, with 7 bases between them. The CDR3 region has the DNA TGTGCCAGCAGTGCTGACATCAATCAGCCCCAGCATTTT. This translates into CASSADINQPQHF.

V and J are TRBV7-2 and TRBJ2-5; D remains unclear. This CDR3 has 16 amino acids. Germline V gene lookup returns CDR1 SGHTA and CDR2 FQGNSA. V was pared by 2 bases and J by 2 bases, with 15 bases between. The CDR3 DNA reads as TGTGCCAGCAGCTTAAATATAGGGCTGGGACAAGAGACCCAGTACTTC. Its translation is CASSLNIGLGQETQYF.

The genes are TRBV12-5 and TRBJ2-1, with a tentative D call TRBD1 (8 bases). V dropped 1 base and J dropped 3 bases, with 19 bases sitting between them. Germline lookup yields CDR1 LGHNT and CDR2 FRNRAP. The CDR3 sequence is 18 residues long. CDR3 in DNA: TGTGCTAGTGGTTTGGGCTCGGACAGGGAGGGGTTCTACAATGAGCAGTTCTTC. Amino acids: CASGLGSDREGFYNEQFF.

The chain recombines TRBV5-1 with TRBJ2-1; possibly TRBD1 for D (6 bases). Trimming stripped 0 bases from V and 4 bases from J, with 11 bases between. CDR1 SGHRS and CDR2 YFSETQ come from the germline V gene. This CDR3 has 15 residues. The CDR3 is CASSLEGQPYNEQFF. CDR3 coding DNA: TGCGCCAGCAGCTTGGAGGGACAACCTTACAATGAGCAGTTCTTC.

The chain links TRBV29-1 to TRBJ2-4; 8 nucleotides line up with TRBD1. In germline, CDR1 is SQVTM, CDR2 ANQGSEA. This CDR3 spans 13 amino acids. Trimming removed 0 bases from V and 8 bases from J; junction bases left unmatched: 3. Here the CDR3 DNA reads TGCAGCGTTGAAGAAGACAGGGGTTACATTCAGTACTTC. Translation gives CSVEEDRGYIQYF.

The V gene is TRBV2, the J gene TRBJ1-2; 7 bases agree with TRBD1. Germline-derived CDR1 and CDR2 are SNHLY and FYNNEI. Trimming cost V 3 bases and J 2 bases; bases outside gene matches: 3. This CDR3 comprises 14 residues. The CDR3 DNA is TGTGCCAGCAGTGAGACAGGGCAAAACTATGGCTACACCTTC. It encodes CASSETGQNYGYTF.

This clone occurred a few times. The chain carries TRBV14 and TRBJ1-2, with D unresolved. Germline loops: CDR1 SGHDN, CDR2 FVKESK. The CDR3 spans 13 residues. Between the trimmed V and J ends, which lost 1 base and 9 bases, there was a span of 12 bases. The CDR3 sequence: CASSQGRRDSYTF. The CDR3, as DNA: TGTGCCAGCAGCCAAGGGCGGCGGGATAGCTACACCTTC.

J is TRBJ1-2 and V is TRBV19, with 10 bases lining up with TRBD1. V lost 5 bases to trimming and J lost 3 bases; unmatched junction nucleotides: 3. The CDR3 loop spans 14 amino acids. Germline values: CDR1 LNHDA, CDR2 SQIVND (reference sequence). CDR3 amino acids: CASSPGTGDYGYTF. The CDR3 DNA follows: TGTGCCAGTAGTCCAGGGACAGGGGACTATGGCTACACCTTC.

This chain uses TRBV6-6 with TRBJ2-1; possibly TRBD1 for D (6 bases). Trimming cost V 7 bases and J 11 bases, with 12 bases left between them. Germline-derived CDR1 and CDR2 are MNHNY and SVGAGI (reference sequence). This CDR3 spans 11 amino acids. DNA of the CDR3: TGTGCCAGCACCCTCAGGGGCAAGCAGTTCTTC. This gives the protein CASTLRGKQFF.

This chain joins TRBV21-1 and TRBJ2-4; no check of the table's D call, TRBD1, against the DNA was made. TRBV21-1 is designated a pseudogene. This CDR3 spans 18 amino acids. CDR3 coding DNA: TGTGCCAGCAGCAAAGAAGTCAGGGTTGAGGATACCAAAAACATTCAGTACTTC. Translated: CASSKEVRVEDTKNIQYF.